Presented here are 8 T cell receptor beta chains from one specimen sequenced in a study of T cells in narcolepsy. Generated by immunoSEQ multiplex PCR, the TCRdb table keeps only in-frame clones and is missing some. The profile covers about 35,000 clones, with about 90% appearing a single time and approximately 0.8% taken by the ten largest. Sequenced material: CD45RA- memory CD4+ T cells from PBMCs. The receptors shown here come from a human donor with narcolepsy.

For this clone: Additional DNA sequences in this sample encode the identical CDR3. This rearrangement joins TRBV7-3 to TRBJ2-2, with 7 bases identical to TRBD1. CDR3 length: 15 residues. CDR1 and CDR2 (germline): SGHTA, FQGTGA. Trimming cost V 2 bases and J 2 bases; bases outside gene matches: 2. The CDR3 DNA follows: TGTGCCAGCAGCTTAGGGGACAGAAACACCGGGGAGCTGTTTTTT. Its protein is CASSLGDRNTGELFF.

The V and J genes are TRBV11-2 and TRBJ2-3, with TRBD2 identical over 12 bases. Germline CDR1 is SGHAT and CDR2 is FQNNGV. The CDR3 consists of 15 residues. V was pared by 2 bases and J by 3 bases, with 0 bases of the junction left unmatched. The CDR3 loop reads CASSLLAGGTDTQYF. DNA of the CDR3: TGTGCCAGCAGCTTACTAGCGGGGGGGACAGATACGCAGTATTTT. The complete variable domain, with remaining parts taken from reference TRBV11-2 and TRBJ2-3, reads EAGVAQSPRYKIIEKRQSVAFWCNPISGHATLYWYQQILGQGPKLLIQFQNNGVVDDSQLPKDRFSAERLKGVDSTLKIQPAKLEDSAVYLCASSLLAGGTDTQYFGPGTRLTVL.

The chain is built from TRBV19 and TRBJ2-7; TRBD1 aligns across 8 bases. V was pared by 3 bases and J by 5 bases, with 6 bases of the junction left unmatched. The CDR3 spans 14 residues. Germline values: CDR1 LNHDA, CDR2 SQIVND (reference sequence). CDR3 sequence reads: CASSIPGQGHEQYF. The CDR3 DNA is TGTGCCAGTAGTATCCCCGGACAGGGCCACGAGCAGTACTTC.

The CDR3 loop is CASSFGFGSGQPQHF. Here the CDR3 DNA reads TGTGCCAGCAGCTTCGGTTTCGGTAGCGGACAGCCCCAGCATTTT. This chain links TRBV5-4 with TRBJ1-5, with D unresolved. The ends were cut back, 2 bases at V and 7 bases at J, with 16 bases in the middle. Germline V lookup: CDR1 SGHNT, CDR2 YYREEE (reference sequence). This CDR3 region has 15 residues.

The chain joins TRBV6-1 to TRBJ1-3; no definite D call. Germline V gives CDR1 MNHNS, CDR2 SASEGT. Trimming stripped 10 bases from V and 4 bases from J, with 20 bases between. The CDR3 has 15 amino acids. CDR3 amino acids: CATRLGRLTGNTIYF. The CDR3 nucleotides read TGTGCCACCAGGTTAGGGAGGCTAACCGGAAACACCATATATTTT.

The chain joins TRBV28 to TRBJ1-2, with D hard to call. This CDR3 comprises 12 residues. Per the germline V gene, CDR1 is MDHEN and CDR2 is SYDVKM. Trimming cost V 8 bases and J 8 bases, with 15 bases left between them. The CDR3 sequence: CASAGRREGYTF. The CDR3 DNA is TGTGCCAGCGCAGGACGTAGAGAGGGCTACACCTTC.

This sequence joins TRBV27 and TRBJ1-5; 7 bases map to TRBD1. From germline, CDR1 is MNHEY and CDR2 SMNVEV (reference sequence). The CDR3 length is 16 residues. The J segment lost 5 bases and the V segment lost 5 bases, leaving 12 bases of the junction unmatched. CDR3 in DNA: TGTGCCAGCAGTCCCTACTTTTCAGGGGGGTATCAGCCCCAGCATTTT. Translated, it gives CASSPYFSGGYQPQHF.

Comments on this clone: The junction shows a germline mismatch at one end, possibly a read error. The same CDR3 arises from other DNA sequences in this sample as well. This chain uses TRBV9 with TRBJ1-1; D gene unclear. The CDR3 consists of 16 residues. From germline, CDR1 is SGDLS and CDR2 YYNGEE. CDR3 loop: CASSVGGSRAWTEAFF. The CDR3 bases are TGTGCCAGCAGCGTAGGGGGATCGCGGGCGTGGACTGAGGCTTTCTTT.